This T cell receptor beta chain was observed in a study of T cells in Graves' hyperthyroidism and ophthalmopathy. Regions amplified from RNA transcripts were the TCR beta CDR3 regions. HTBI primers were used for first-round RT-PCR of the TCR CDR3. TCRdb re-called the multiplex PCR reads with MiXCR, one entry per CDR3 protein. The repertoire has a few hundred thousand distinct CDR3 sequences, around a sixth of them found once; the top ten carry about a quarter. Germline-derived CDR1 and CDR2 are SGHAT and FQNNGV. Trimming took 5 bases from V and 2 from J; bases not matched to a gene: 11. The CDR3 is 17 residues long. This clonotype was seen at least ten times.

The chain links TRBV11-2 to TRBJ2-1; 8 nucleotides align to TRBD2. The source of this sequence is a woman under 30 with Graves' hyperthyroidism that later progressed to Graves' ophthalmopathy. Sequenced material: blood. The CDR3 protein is CASSPRGRGRTYNEQFF. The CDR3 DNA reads TGTGCCAGCAGCCCAAGGGGTCGCGGGAGGACCTACAATGAGCAGTTCTTC. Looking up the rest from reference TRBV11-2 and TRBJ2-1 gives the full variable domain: EAGVAQSPRYKIIEKRQSVAFWCNPISGHATLYWYQQILGQGPKLLIQFQNNGVVDDSQLPKDRFSAERLKGVDSTLKIQPAKLEDSAVYLCASSPRGRGRTYNEQFFGPGTRLTVL.